One and the same sample provided the 13 T cell receptor beta chains below, sequenced in a study of human T cells and chemical hapten exposure. Time point indicated: pre-sensitization, week 0. Treatment of the sample: therapeutic diphenylcyclopropenone sensitization with weekly scalp DPC. A single record per CDR3 protein comes from TCRdb applying MiXCR to the RACE reads. This table has tens of thousands of distinct CDR3 sequences, 8% to 10% appearing once. Source: whole blood, taken in connection with sensitization to the hapten diphenylcyclopropenone (DPC). All receptors come from a woman between 40 and 55 years old with alopecia areata. Some clones in this sample may be carry-over from other donors' samples.

This clonotype was observed many times. The V and J genes are TRBV12-3 or TRBV12-4 and TRBJ2-1; 7 nucleotides agree with TRBD1. The CDR3 loop spans 16 amino acids. V trimming: 6 bases; J trimming: 4 bases; junction bases outside the gene matches: 12. The CDR3 DNA sequence: TGTGCCAGCAGCGAGGGGGCCGGGTCGGGGTACAATGAGCAGTTCTTC. This gives the protein CASSEGAGSGYNEQFF.

The rearrangement uses TRBV6-5 and TRBJ2-7, with D perhaps TRBD2 (5 bases). The V gene lost 0 bases and the J gene lost 4 bases, with 16 bases spanning the gap. Germline V gene data show CDR1 as MNHEY and CDR2 as SVGAGI. This CDR3 region has 16 residues. DNA of the CDR3: TGTGCCAGCAGTTACTCCGAGGGTTCCCTGGGGTACGAGCAGTACTTC. This sequence encodes CASSYSEGSLGYEQYF.

The CDR3 is CASSSQGAGETQYF. The CDR3 bases are TGTGCCAGCAGCTCGCAGGGGGCAGGAGAGACCCAGTACTTC. This chain connects TRBV7-9 to TRBJ2-5, with 8 bases lining up with TRBD1. In germline, CDR1 is SEHNR, CDR2 FQNEAQ (reference sequence). This CDR3 region has 14 residues. V was pared by 4 bases and J by 4 bases, with 5 bases of the junction left unmatched.

This clonotype was detected a few times. V gene TRBV5-4 combines with J gene TRBJ2-7; 11 nucleotides agree with TRBD2. The CDR3 runs 14 residues. The V segment lost 7 bases and the J segment 4 bases; nucleotides outside the gene matches: 7. The germline V gene has CDR1 SGHNT and CDR2 YYREEE (reference sequence). Here the CDR3 reads CASGLSGGAYEQYF. The CDR3 nucleotides read TGTGCCAGCGGACTTAGCGGGGGGGCTTACGAGCAGTACTTC.

The chain carries TRBV24-1 and TRBJ1-5, with 7 bases aligning to TRBD1. Germline values: CDR1 KGHDR, CDR2 SFDVKD. The junction had 5 bases not matched to a gene; V was cut back by 4 bases and J by 6 bases. The CDR3 extends over 14 amino acids. CDR3 nucleotide sequence: TGTGCCACCAGTGAAGGAGGGGGCGGTCAGCCCCAGCATTTT. Encoded protein: CATSEGGGGQPQHF.

The chain links TRBV13 to TRBJ2-1; no reliable D call. CDR3 length equals 14 residues. V gave up 2 bases and J gave up 2 bases, with 7 bases separating them. From germline, CDR1 is PRHDT and CDR2 FYEKMQ (reference sequence). The CDR3 DNA sequence: TGTGCCAGCAGCTTAACGTTTACCTACAATGAGCAGTTCTTC. This encodes CASSLTFTYNEQFF.

The chain joins TRBV7-2 to TRBJ1-2, with D uncertain. From germline, CDR1 is SGHTA and CDR2 FQGNSA. V was trimmed by 0 bases and J by 4 bases, leaving 15 bases between them. CDR3 length: 16 residues. CDR3 amino acids: CASSLALGRSIYGYTF. The CDR3 DNA follows: TGTGCCAGCAGCTTAGCGCTCGGCAGGAGCATCTATGGCTACACCTTC.

This clonotype was seen only a few times. The chain combines TRBV6-2 or TRBV6-3 with TRBJ2-2; 16 positions match TRBD2. Germline values: CDR1 MNHEY, CDR2 SVGEGT. This CDR3 has 17 residues. J lost 3 bases, V lost 10 bases, and 8 bases had no gene match. The DNA for the CDR3 is TGTGCCAACCCGGGACTAGCGGGGGGGTCCGACACCGGGGAGCTGTTTTTT. Residues: CANPGLAGGSDTGELFF.

The table lists this clonotype with many counts. The rearrangement links TRBV7-8 to TRBJ2-2, with TRBD2 matching 10 bases. Unmatched junction bases numbered 10, after V lost 7 bases and J lost 2 bases. Germline CDR1 reads SGHVS; CDR2 reads FQNEAQ. The CDR3 has 17 amino acids. This CDR3 reads CASTQASGGFNTGELFF. CDR3 nucleotide sequence: TGTGCCAGCACCCAGGCTAGCGGGGGCTTTAACACCGGGGAGCTGTTTTTT.

This rearrangement joins TRBV19 to TRBJ1-2; D is ambiguous. There are 13 residues in the CDR3. Trimming left V 7 bases short and J 4 bases short, with 13 bases between. Germline CDR1 and CDR2: LNHDA and SQIVND (reference sequence). CDR3 sequence: CASKFSASYGYTF. The CDR3 DNA follows: TGTGCCAGTAAGTTCTCGGCCAGCTATGGCTACACCTTC.

This clonotype was seen repeatedly, ten times or more. The chain links TRBV27 to TRBJ1-2; 7 positions match TRBD1. The CDR3 loop spans 17 amino acids. J gave up 1 base and V 6 bases, and 14 bases lay outside the gene matches. Per germline, CDR1 MNHEY and CDR2 SMNVEV (reference sequence). CDR3 bases: TGTGCCAGCAGGGAGACAGGGCCGCGAATTTATAACTATGGCTACACCTTC. This encodes CASRETGPRIYNYGYTF.

The chain employs TRBV2 and TRBJ2-5; weak D call: TRBD1 (5 bases). Per the germline V gene, CDR1 is SNHLY and CDR2 is FYNNEI. This CDR3 has 12 amino acids. V was clipped by 6 bases and J by 0 bases, with 5 bases between them. The CDR3 bases are TGTGCCAGCAGGGACAACCAAGAGACCCAGTACTTC. Translated: CASRDNQETQYF.

V gene TRBV30 combines with J gene TRBJ2-2; 12 bases are a match to TRBD2. The germline CDR1 and CDR2 sequences are GTSNPN and SVGIG (reference sequence). The CDR3 length is 14 residues. The V gene end was trimmed by 4 bases and the J gene end by 6 bases; junction bases not matched to a gene: 3. The CDR3 DNA reads as TGTGCCTGGATTAGGACTAGCGGGGCCGGGGAGCTGTTTTTT. This sequence encodes CAWIRTSGAGELFF.